This record covers a single T cell receptor beta chain. The assay was carried out at the deep level. Across several immunoSEQ plates, the genomic DNA of each subset was split evenly. The data were produced by immunoSEQ multiplex PCR, yet TCRdb's version contains in-frame clones alone and is incomplete. This table has about 2 million clones, approximately 94% appearing once. The CDR3 totals 18 residues. The germline CDR1 and CDR2 sequences are LNHDA and SQIVND (reference sequence). The naive CD8 fraction comprised CD45RO-negative cells positively selected for CCR7 and excluded terminally differentiated effector memory CD45RA+ cells. This sample is drawn from a study of shared clonotypes between healthy human individuals.

The V gene is TRBV19, the J gene TRBJ2-5; 7 nucleotides agree with TRBD1. The end of the DNA aligns better with TRBJ2-7, so the J call may be wrong. The specimen sequenced was naive CD8+ T cells sorted from blood. The TCR was taken from a man between 18 and 35 years old in good health. The CDR3 coding sequence is TGTGCCAGTAGTATAGACGGCCTACGACAGGGAATCCCCTACGAGCAGTACTTC. It codes for CASSIDGLRQGIPYEQYF.